This is a list of T cell receptor beta chains from one sample in a study of T-cell reconstitution after alpha-beta-depleted transplantation in children. Using its own MiXCR run on the PCR reads, TCRdb lists one record per CDR3 protein. This table has some 290,000 distinct CDR3 sequences, more than 20% appearing once. This specimen was PBMCs, mostly from graft donor cells, taken 180 days after TCRalphabeta/CD19-depleted stem cell transplant. These receptors all come from a male patient aged 10-17 years who had a stem cell transplant for acute lymphoblastic leukemia, so the T cells may come from the graft donor. CDR3s include the opening cysteine and the closing phenylalanine or tryptophan. Part of the rows lack a size; the others show once, few, many or a class for expanded clones.

CDR3aa: CASGIERGNEQFF
v_gene: TRBV2
len: 13
abundance: .
j_gene: TRBJ2-1

CDR3aa: CASSIPGLGRGQENIQYF
v_gene: TRBV11-1
len: 18
abundance: few
j_gene: TRBJ2-4

CDR3aa: CASSLLNSGNTIYF
v_gene: TRBV7-9
len: 14
abundance: .
j_gene: TRBJ1-3

CDR3aa: CASSDRPNQPQHF
v_gene: TRBV27
len: 13
abundance: .
j_gene: TRBJ1-5

CDR3aa: CASSSHIGTSSRIYNEQFF
v_gene: TRBV11-2
len: 19
abundance: few
j_gene: TRBJ2-1

CDR3aa: CASSVDPAGAQETQYF
v_gene: TRBV9
len: 16
abundance: many
j_gene: TRBJ2-5

CDR3aa: CASSWRLQGSGANVLTF
v_gene: TRBV5-1
len: 17
abundance: few
j_gene: TRBJ2-6

CDR3aa: CASSKMTSGSYHEQYF
v_gene: TRBV5-1
len: 16
abundance: .
j_gene: TRBJ2-7

CDR3aa: CASSSASTDTQYF
v_gene: TRBV5-1
len: 13
abundance: .
j_gene: TRBJ2-3

CDR3aa: CASSARTASTDTQYF
v_gene: TRBV10-1
len: 15
abundance: once
j_gene: TRBJ2-3

CDR3aa: CASSGLAGVVQYF
v_gene: TRBV2
len: 13
abundance: .
j_gene: TRBJ2-3

CDR3aa: CASSLSAWGMRVSSYEQYF
v_gene: TRBV27
len: 19
abundance: few
j_gene: TRBJ2-7

CDR3aa: CASSYSSGRVETQYF
v_gene: TRBV6-5
len: 15
abundance: few
j_gene: TRBJ2-5

CDR3aa: CASSLIRAGGITGELFF
v_gene: TRBV5-1
len: 17
abundance: few
j_gene: TRBJ2-2

CDR3aa: CASSFGSGRALDTQYF
v_gene: TRBV27
len: 16
abundance: few
j_gene: TRBJ2-3

CDR3aa: CASSLDRVEVYEQYF
v_gene: TRBV5-6
len: 15
abundance: .
j_gene: TRBJ2-7

CDR3aa: CASTYSTTITGSDEQFF
v_gene: TRBV7-2
len: 17
abundance: many
j_gene: TRBJ2-1

CDR3aa: CASKPGLAGDEQYF
v_gene: TRBV9
len: 14
abundance: few
j_gene: TRBJ2-7

CDR3aa: CASSPRRGVTEAFF
v_gene: TRBV4-1
len: 14
abundance: .
j_gene: TRBJ1-1

CDR3aa: CASGLATNEQFF
v_gene: TRBV25-1
len: 12
abundance: .
j_gene: TRBJ2-1

CDR3aa: CSARASYRDYSYEQYF
v_gene: TRBV20-1
len: 16
abundance: .
j_gene: TRBJ2-7

CDR3aa: CASSWDRDQPQHF
v_gene: TRBV7-9
len: 13
abundance: few
j_gene: TRBJ1-5

CDR3aa: CASSLARTSGGYEQYF
v_gene: TRBV5-4
len: 16
abundance: .
j_gene: TRBJ2-7

CDR3aa: CASGKVGDRRNEQFF
v_gene: TRBV5-4
len: 15
abundance: few
j_gene: TRBJ2-1

CDR3aa: CASSPAGAGQFF
v_gene: TRBV7-9
len: 12
abundance: .
j_gene: TRBJ2-1

CDR3aa: CASSPWASGPNTGELFF
v_gene: TRBV18
len: 17
abundance: .
j_gene: TRBJ2-2

CDR3aa: CASSLTGLGTYEQYF
v_gene: TRBV7-6
len: 15
abundance: .
j_gene: TRBJ2-7

CDR3aa: CSARDSRGADTEAFF
v_gene: TRBV20-1
len: 15
abundance: few
j_gene: TRBJ1-1

CDR3aa: CATEPSGVYEQYF
v_gene: TRBV2
len: 13
abundance: once
j_gene: TRBJ2-7

CDR3aa: CASSLGMRSIGELFF
v_gene: TRBV5-1
len: 15
abundance: .
j_gene: TRBJ2-2

CDR3aa: CASSPRGGTGNTGELFF
v_gene: TRBV7-3
len: 17
abundance: .
j_gene: TRBJ2-2

CDR3aa: CASREQPIAKNIQYF
v_gene: TRBV2
len: 15
abundance: .
j_gene: TRBJ2-4

CDR3aa: CASSLATSGRLLSYEQYF
v_gene: TRBV5-5
len: 18
abundance: few
j_gene: TRBJ2-7

CDR3aa: CASSFGGAGTYNEQFF
v_gene: TRBV5-1
len: 16
abundance: .
j_gene: TRBJ2-1

CDR3aa: CASRLRDRGRVLAKNIQYF
v_gene: TRBV11-1
len: 19
abundance: .
j_gene: TRBJ2-4

CDR3aa: CASSERQGSSYNEQFF
v_gene: TRBV2
len: 16
abundance: few
j_gene: TRBJ2-1

CDR3aa: CASSRWDRSKETQYF
v_gene: TRBV5-1
len: 15
abundance: .
j_gene: TRBJ2-5